The entry below describes one T cell receptor (beta chain). Its antigen is not known. The data stem from a study of early T cells in non-severe SARS-CoV-2 infection. Across the study: Sequencing input comprised bulk RNA from unsorted whole blood; chain pairing was not available. Study-level findings and limits: VDJdb matching favored anti-spike CD8 responses, missing private and CD4 specificities.

The protocol attached unique molecular identifiers to individual cDNA molecules. MiXCR was run by TCRdb on the 5' RACE reads, yielding one entry per CDR3 protein. The sample records about 22,000 distinct CDR3 sequences, 5% being singletons. The germline V and J ends were trimmed by 5 bases and 2 bases, with 13 bases remaining between them. The length of the CDR3 is 14 residues. Per germline, CDR1 SGHVS and CDR2 FQNEAQ. The V call is TRBV7-8, the J call TRBJ2-7, with D perhaps matching TRBD1 or TRBD2 (6 bases each). Material for sequencing was whole blood. This sequence originates from an adult who was a healthcare worker with PCR-confirmed SARS-CoV-2 infection or an uninfected control (not recorded which). The DNA of the CDR3 is TGTGCCAGCAGCCCCCGTAGGGGGGCCTACGAGCAGTACTTC. Protein: CASSPRRGAYEQYF.